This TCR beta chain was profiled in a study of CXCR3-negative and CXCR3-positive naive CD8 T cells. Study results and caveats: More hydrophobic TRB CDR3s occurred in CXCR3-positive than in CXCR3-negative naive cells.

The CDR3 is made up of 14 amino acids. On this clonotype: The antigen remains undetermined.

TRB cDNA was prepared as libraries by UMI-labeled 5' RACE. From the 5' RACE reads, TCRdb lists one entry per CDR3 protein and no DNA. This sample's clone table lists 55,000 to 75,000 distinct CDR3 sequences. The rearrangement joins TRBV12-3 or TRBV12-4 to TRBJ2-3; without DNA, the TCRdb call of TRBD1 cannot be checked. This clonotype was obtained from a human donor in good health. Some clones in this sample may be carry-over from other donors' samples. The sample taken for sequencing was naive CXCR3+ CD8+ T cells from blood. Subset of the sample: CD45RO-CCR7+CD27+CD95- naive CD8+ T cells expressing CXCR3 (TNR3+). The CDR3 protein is CASSSGLATDTQYF.